This T cell receptor (beta chain) was obtained from a study of blood T cells in healthy people across ages. A second about 7 to 12 cycle PCR used barcoded and J-beta primers. TCRdb analysed the 5' RACE reads with MiXCR anew, one entry per CDR3 protein. Among about 1,500,000 distinct CDR3 sequences, 28% were seen once, and the ten largest hold more than 6%. The donors, healthy Caucasians from Russia, were aged about 6 to 90. The study's findings and limits: Relative to aged donors, long-lived donors carried more naive CD4+ cells and displayed higher diversity. Estimated diversity, derived from one million T cells, was regarded as an underestimate.

In regard to this clonotype: Antigen specificity is unknown.

The CDR3 totals 15 residues. Germline CDR1 reads SGHRS; CDR2 reads YFSETQ. Trimming shortened V by 2 bases and J by 5 bases, and 14 bases separated the two germline ends. This receptor was obtained from a woman aged 25-40 years in good health. The V call is TRBV5-1, the J call TRBJ2-1; D might be TRBD1 (6 bases). The specimen was blood. Here the CDR3 DNA reads TGCGCCAGCAGCTTCCTACAGGGTTCGGACAATGAGCAGTTCTTC. Translating gives CASSFLQGSDNEQFF. The variable domain in full, with the rest retrieved from reference TRBV5-1 and TRBJ2-1, is KAGVTQTPRYLIKTRGQQVTLSCSPISGHRSVSWYQQTPGQGLQFLFEYFSETQRNKGNFPGRFSGRQFSNSRSEMNVSTLELGDSALYLCASSFLQGSDNEQFFGPGTRLTVL.